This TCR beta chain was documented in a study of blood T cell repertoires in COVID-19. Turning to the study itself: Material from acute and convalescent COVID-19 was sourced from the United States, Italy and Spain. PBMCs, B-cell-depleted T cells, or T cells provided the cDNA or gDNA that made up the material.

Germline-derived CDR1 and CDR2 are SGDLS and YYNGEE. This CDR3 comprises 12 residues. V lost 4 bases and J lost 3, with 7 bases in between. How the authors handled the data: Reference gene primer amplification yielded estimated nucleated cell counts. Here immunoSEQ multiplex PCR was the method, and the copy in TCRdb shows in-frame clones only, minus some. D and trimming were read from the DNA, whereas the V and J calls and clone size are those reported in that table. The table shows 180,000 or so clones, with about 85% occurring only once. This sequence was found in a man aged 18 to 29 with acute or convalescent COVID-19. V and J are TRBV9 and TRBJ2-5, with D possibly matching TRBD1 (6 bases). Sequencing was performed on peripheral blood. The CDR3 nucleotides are TGTGCCAGCAGCCACAGGGAAGAGACCCAGTACTTC. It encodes CASSHREETQYF.